This note documents a single T cell receptor beta chain sequence. In the authors' workflow: Researchers report that nucleated cell counts were estimated from reference gene primer amplification. Here immunoSEQ multiplex PCR was the method, and the copy in TCRdb shows in-frame clones only, minus some. Clonal size and the V and J genes are those of that table, whereas D and trimming came from the DNA. The sample lists approximately 210,000 clones, about 91% occurring once. The source of the sample is a study of blood T cell repertoires in COVID-19. On the study more broadly: The origin of the acute and convalescent COVID-19 samples was the United States, Italy and Spain.

Germline lookup yields CDR1 LNHNV and CDR2 YYDKDF (reference sequence). The CDR3 consists of 18 residues. V gave up 6 bases and J gave up 8 bases, with 29 bases separating them. The sequenced material came from peripheral blood. This clonotype was obtained from a man younger than 35 with active or convalescent COVID-19. V usage is TRBV15 and J usage is TRBJ2-1, with D possibly matching TRBD2 (5 bases). The CDR3 reads CATRQRSGPGLNGDEQFF. CDR3 DNA sequence: TGTGCCACCAGGCAGAGATCGGGTCCCGGACTGAACGGGGATGAGCAGTTCTTC.